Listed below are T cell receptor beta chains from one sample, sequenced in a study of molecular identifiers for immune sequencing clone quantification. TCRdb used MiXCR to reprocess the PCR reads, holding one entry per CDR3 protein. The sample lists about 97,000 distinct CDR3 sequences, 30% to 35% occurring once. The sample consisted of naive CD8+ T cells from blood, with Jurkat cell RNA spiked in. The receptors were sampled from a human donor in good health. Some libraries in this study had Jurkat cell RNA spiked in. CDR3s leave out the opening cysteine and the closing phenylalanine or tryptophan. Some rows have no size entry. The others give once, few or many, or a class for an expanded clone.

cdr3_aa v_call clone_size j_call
ASSFISSTDTQY TRBV7-6 NA TRBJ2-3
ASSIDTEAF TRBV5-4 NA TRBJ1-1
SDEDQGYSQVTQY TRBV29-1 NA TRBJ2-5
ASSGDMPSWRTKNIQY TRBV12-3/TRBV12-4 NA TRBJ2-4
SVVSFETETYEQY TRBV29-1 many TRBJ2-7
ASDLLAEDEQY TRBV12-3/TRBV12-4 once TRBJ2-7
ASSIQPGPSYEQY TRBV5-3 few TRBJ2-7
SVLTGNSYEQY TRBV29-1 NA TRBJ2-7
SVPGYTQY TRBV29-1 many TRBJ2-3
ASSVGTGEGQPQH TRBV9 few TRBJ1-5
SASTGTAYEQY TRBV20-1 few TRBJ2-7
ASRAGGSADTQY TRBV11-2 NA TRBJ2-3
ATLAGGPPTWSYNEQF TRBV2 NA TRBJ2-1
ASSPTGSPLH TRBV5-4 few TRBJ1-6
ASSLAGGLDSYEQY TRBV7-9 NA TRBJ2-7
ASSQAPANIGEQY TRBV4-2 NA TRBJ2-7
ASSFNRDRLYEQY TRBV7-2 many TRBJ2-7
ASSLELARETQY TRBV7-9 many TRBJ2-5
ASSQGAGSSYNSPLH TRBV4-3 few TRBJ1-6
ASSLHPPLAGGMYNEQF TRBV11-2 few TRBJ2-1
ASSLGASDQPQH TRBV7-9 NA TRBJ1-5
ASSAGTGGTEAF TRBV6-2/TRBV6-3 NA TRBJ1-1
ASSKTSSGANVLT TRBV7-8 many TRBJ2-6
SVRHLTGELF TRBV29-1 many TRBJ2-2
ASSDRGRSDTQY TRBV6-6 few TRBJ2-3
ASSLPGQGNSYNEQF TRBV28 NA TRBJ2-1
SATDSHNYGYT TRBV20-1 NA TRBJ1-2
ASSLVIAESIRELF TRBV12-3/TRBV12-4 few TRBJ2-2
ASSVARGSLTPNGYT TRBV9 NA TRBJ1-2
ASSLIGTDNTQY TRBV11-2 many TRBJ2-3
SVPTSGKNIQY TRBV20-1 few TRBJ2-4
ASNGAITDTQY TRBV12-3/TRBV12-4 many TRBJ2-3
ASSSPLSGNTEAF TRBV5-5 many TRBJ1-1
ASGSRLRGTGELF TRBV5-6 NA TRBJ2-2
ASSLTGTSGEKLF TRBV7-9 many TRBJ1-4
ASRRDSGGNEQF TRBV6-6 NA TRBJ2-1
ASSLTAGGLEETQY TRBV7-9 NA TRBJ2-5